This passage covers 30 T cell receptor beta chains from one sample sequenced in a study of blood T cells in healthy people across ages. A sample-barcoded 5' primer and a J-beta primer mix were used in a second PCR of roughly 6 to 11 cycles. One entry per CDR3 protein results from TCRdb running MiXCR on the 5' RACE reads. The repertoire holds about 1.4 million distinct CDR3 sequences, with roughly 60% as singletons. Input material: blood. These receptors originate from a man in his late teens or twenties in good health.

This clonotype occurred a few times. V gene TRBV29-1 combines with J gene TRBJ1-2; no clear D gene. V lost 3 bases, J lost 11 bases, and 13 bases lay in between. Germline V gene data show CDR1 as SQVTM and CDR2 as ANQGSEA. This CDR3 is built from 11 residues. The CDR3 DNA is TGCAGCGTTGAGGAACAGTATGAATACACCTTC. Protein product: CSVEEQYEYTF.

A note on this clonotype: Germline is not matched at one junction end, which may reflect a read error. The chain joins TRBV4-3 to TRBJ1-2; tentative D call: TRBD1 (5 bases). The germline V gene encodes CDR1 LGHNA and CDR2 YSLEER. This CDR3 has 15 residues. The CDR3 bases are TGCGCCAGCGGCCAAGGGGTGGGAGGCGAGTATGGCTACACCTTC. It is translated as CASGQGVGGEYGYTF.

The V gene is TRBV11-2, the J gene TRBJ2-5; 8 nucleotides agree with TRBD1. The tail of the sequence fits TRBJ2-7 better, so the J call may be wrong. The CDR3 sequence is 16 residues long. Per the germline V gene, CDR1 is SGHAT and CDR2 is FQNNGV. DNA of the CDR3: TGTGCCAGCAGCCAACTGGACAGGGCGAACAAGTACGAGCAGTACTTC. It specifies CASSQLDRANKYEQYF.

The chain links TRBV7-9 to TRBJ1-2; the D gene is possibly TRBD1 (5 bases). The CDR3 is 15 residues long. The ends were cut back, 2 bases at V and 0 bases at J, with 10 bases in the middle. The germline V gene has CDR1 SEHNR and CDR2 FQNEAQ (reference sequence). In DNA, the CDR3 is TGTGCCAGCAGCTTACAGGGCCGAGCTAACTATGGCTACACCTTC. Residues: CASSLQGRANYGYTF.

The CDR3 coding sequence is TGTGCCAGCGGTGGACAGGGATCCTATGGCTACACCTTC. Translating gives CASGGQGSYGYTF. The chain has TRBV25-1 and TRBJ1-2; 8 bases agree with TRBD1. Germline CDR1 reads MGHDK; CDR2 reads SYGVNS. The length of the CDR3 is 13 residues. With 8 bases clipped from V and 4 bases from J, the junction kept 6 bases outside the gene matches.

This chain uses TRBV5-1 with TRBJ2-3; D may match TRBD1 or TRBD2 (5 bases each). The CDR3 extends over 14 amino acids. The V end lost 4 bases, the J end lost 4 bases, and 13 bases lay between the germline ends. Germline CDR1 SGHRS, CDR2 YFSETQ. CDR3 amino acids: CASSPEGPPDTQYF. DNA for the CDR3: TGCGCCAGCAGCCCCGAGGGGCCCCCAGATACGCAGTATTTT.

There are a few counts of this clonotype. The chain recombines TRBV9 with TRBJ2-3; TRBD2 aligns across 8 bases. Germline V gene sequence: CDR1 SGDLS, CDR2 YYNGEE. The CDR3 extends over 16 amino acids. V lost 6 bases to trimming and J lost 1 base; unmatched junction nucleotides: 10. CDR3: CASNPKAGVGTDTQYF. The DNA of the CDR3 is TGTGCCAGCAACCCAAAAGCGGGAGTTGGCACAGATACGCAGTATTTT.

The V and J genes are TRBV10-3 and TRBJ2-1; 9 bases map to TRBD2. The CDR3 length is 16 residues. Germline V lookup: CDR1 ENHRY, CDR2 SYGVKD. Unmatched junction bases numbered 16, after V lost 11 bases and J lost 5 bases. In DNA, the CDR3 is TGTGCCGTCACCGACTCCGGGGGGACTAGCAACAATGAGCAGTTCTTC. Its translation is CAVTDSGGTSNNEQFF.

This clonotype was recorded at least ten times. The CDR3 bases are TGCAGTGCTGGAGCTCGGACCCAGTACTTC. It encodes CSAGARTQYF. The chain employs TRBV20-1 and TRBJ2-5, with D unclear. The CDR3 is 10 residues long. The V end lost 5 bases, the J end lost 7 bases, and 8 bases lay between the germline ends. Germline CDR1 reads DFQATT; CDR2 reads SNEGSKA (reference sequence).

With respect to this clonotype: At one of its ends the junction is not consistent with the germline gene, which may arise from a read error. The chain employs TRBV5-1 and TRBJ2-4; D remains unclear. The CDR3 runs to 11 residues. Germline CDR1 SGHRS, CDR2 YFSETQ. As DNA, the CDR3 is TGCGCCAACATAGCCGAAAACATTCAGTACTTC. Translation gives CANIAENIQYF.

The V call is TRBV9, the J call TRBJ1-5; 7 nucleotides agree with TRBD1. Germline V CDR1 and CDR2: SGDLS, YYNGEE. The CDR3 sequence is 12 residues long. Trimming removed 4 bases from V and 7 bases from J; junction bases left unmatched: 2. The CDR3 nucleotides are TGTGCCAGCAGCAACAGGGGCCAGCCCCAGCATTTT. Encoded protein: CASSNRGQPQHF.

This clonotype was seen a few times. The CDR3 protein is CASRQRGRNEQFF. DNA for the CDR3: TGTGCCAGCAGGCAGCGGGGACGAAATGAGCAGTTCTTC. This chain connects TRBV3-1 to TRBJ2-1, with 7 bases matching TRBD2. CDR3 size: 13 residues. V was pared by 6 bases and J by 7 bases, with 6 bases of the junction left unmatched. Germline values: CDR1 LGHDT, CDR2 YNNKEL (reference sequence).

This chain links TRBV7-9 with TRBJ1-1, with D unclear. Trimming removed 3 bases from V and 6 bases from J, with 8 bases in between. The length of the CDR3 is 12 residues. Per the germline V gene, CDR1 is SEHNR and CDR2 is FQNEAQ (reference sequence). The CDR3 region is CASSFESAEAFF. CDR3 coding DNA: TGTGCCAGCAGCTTCGAATCGGCTGAAGCTTTCTTT.

V usage is TRBV29-1 and J usage is TRBJ2-5; tentatively, D is TRBD1 or TRBD2 (6 bases each). This CDR3 is 13 amino acids long. Germline V CDR1 and CDR2: SQVTM, ANQGSEA. V dropped 6 bases and J dropped 0 bases, with 11 bases sitting between them. Written as DNA, the CDR3 is TGCAGCGTGCGAAGGGGGGACCAAGAGACCCAGTACTTC. Protein sequence: CSVRRGDQETQYF.

The chain links TRBV6-5 to TRBJ1-2; TRBD1 matches 7 bases. V was clipped by 10 bases and J by 7 bases; unmatched bases: 12. Germline values: CDR1 MNHEY, CDR2 SVGAGI. This CDR3 region has 13 residues. The CDR3 DNA reads TGTGCCACCACGAGGCAGGGGGGGTTTGGCTACACCTTC. Amino acids: CATTRQGGFGYTF.

The rearrangement uses TRBV7-2 and TRBJ1-5, with a weak D call TRBD1 (5 bases). CDR1 SGHTA and CDR2 FQGNSA come from the germline V gene. This CDR3 comprises 14 residues. Trimming removed 1 base from V and 7 bases from J, with 11 bases in between. The CDR3 sequence is CASSLVPRGQPQHF. CDR3 DNA sequence: TGTGCCAGCAGCTTAGTTCCCCGGGGGCAGCCCCAGCATTTT.

This CDR3 reads CSARRTGPTREQYF. DNA for the CDR3: TGCAGTGCCAGAAGGACAGGACCAACACGCGAGCAGTACTTC. This chain connects TRBV20-1 to TRBJ2-5; 7 bases are a match to TRBD1. The assigned J gene may be wrong: the sequence end matches TRBJ2-7 better. Germline V gene sequence: CDR1 DFQATT, CDR2 SNEGSKA (reference sequence). This CDR3 comprises 14 residues.

This clonotype was seen only a few times. V gene TRBV12-3 or TRBV12-4 combines with J gene TRBJ1-5; the D gene is possibly TRBD1 (6 bases). Trimming removed 5 bases from V and 7 bases from J, with 12 bases in between. This CDR3 contains 13 residues. Written as DNA, the CDR3 is TGTGCCAGCAGTCACCCTCAGGGGCAGCCCCAGCATTTT. Its protein product is CASSHPQGQPQHF.

The V gene is TRBV7-8, the J gene TRBJ2-3; possible D gene TRBD1, 5 bases. The germline V gene encodes CDR1 SGHVS and CDR2 FQNEAQ. The V end was cut by 7 bases, the J end by 0 bases, with 17 bases between. This CDR3 is 16 amino acids long. CDR3 region: CASTLSSRQSTDTQYF. CDR3 coding DNA: TGTGCCAGCACCCTGTCCAGCAGACAGAGCACAGATACGCAGTATTTT.

The table lists this clonotype with a few counts. The V call is TRBV6-5, the J call TRBJ1-5; 7 bases agree with TRBD1. Germline values: CDR1 MNHEY, CDR2 SVGAGI. With 2 bases clipped from V and 7 bases from J, the junction kept 8 bases outside the gene matches. This CDR3 has 15 residues. The CDR3 DNA follows: TGTGCCAGCAGTTACACTAGACAGGGAGGCCAGCCCCAGCATTTT. Encoded protein: CASSYTRQGGQPQHF.

This clonotype was counted a few times. The rearrangement links TRBV27 to TRBJ1-6; D unresolved. The CDR3 loop spans 15 amino acids. From germline, CDR1 is MNHEY and CDR2 SMNVEV (reference sequence). V shed 2 bases and J shed 5 bases, with 10 bases lying between them. CDR3: CASSLQLQNNSPLHF. The CDR3 DNA follows: TGTGCCAGCAGTTTACAACTACAGAATAATTCACCCCTCCACTTT.

The chain has TRBV20-1 and TRBJ1-2; D gene uncertain. The CDR3 has 10 residues. Germline CDR1 DFQATT, CDR2 SNEGSKA (reference sequence). CDR3 nucleotides: TGCAGCGCTGAGGACTATGGCTACACCTTC. This sequence encodes CSAEDYGYTF.

The chain carries TRBV15 and TRBJ2-1; D not certain. With 3 bases removed from V and 6 bases from J, the gap between germline ends came to 9 bases. Per germline, CDR1 LNHNV and CDR2 YYDKDF (reference sequence). This CDR3 spans 13 amino acids. CDR3 nucleotides: TGTGCCACCAGCAGTAGGGTTCCCAATGAGCAGTTCTTC. Protein: CATSSRVPNEQFF.

The chain employs TRBV7-6 and TRBJ2-7, with 8 bases fitting TRBD2. Germline CDR1 reads SGHVS; CDR2 reads FNYEAQ. V was pared by 4 bases and J by 3 bases, with 11 bases of the junction left unmatched. CDR3 length: 16 residues. The CDR3 loop reads CASSSFMGLDGYEQYF. The CDR3 DNA reads TGTGCCAGCAGCTCCTTTATGGGACTAGACGGCTACGAGCAGTACTTC.

The J gene is TRBJ1-2, the V gene TRBV7-2, with D unresolved. Germline CDR1 is SGHTA and CDR2 is FQGNSA. V gave up 3 bases and J gave up 0 bases, with 8 bases separating them. The CDR3 is 14 amino acids. CDR3 nucleotide sequence: TGTGCCAGCAGCTTTATAGGAGCTAACTATGGCTACACCTTC. Translation gives CASSFIGANYGYTF.

This clonotype was recorded only once. Germline is not matched at one junction end, which may reflect a read error. V and J are TRBV6-5 and TRBJ2-5, with D tentatively TRBD2 (5 bases). The CDR3 has 11 amino acids. CDR1 and CDR2 (germline): MNHEY, SVGAGI. As DNA, the CDR3 is TGTGCCACCAGTGTGGGAAGGGAGCAGTACTTC. As protein: CATSVGREQYF.

J is TRBJ2-5 and V is TRBV6-2 or TRBV6-3; 8 nucleotides match TRBD2. The V and J ends lost 3 bases and 4 bases, in that order; junction bases with no gene match: 4. This CDR3 has 14 amino acids. The germline V gene encodes CDR1 MNHEY and CDR2 SVGEGT. As DNA, the CDR3 is TGTGCCAGCAGTTATGCTAGCGGGCTAGAGACCCAGTACTTC. Translation gives CASSYASGLETQYF.

The rearrangement joins TRBV2 to TRBJ2-5, with no clear D. The CDR3 sequence is 10 residues long. Germline CDR1 SNHLY, CDR2 FYNNEI. V lost 10 bases to trimming and J lost 2 bases, with 5 bases between them. CDR3 nucleotides: TGTGCCACCACGCAAGAGACCCAGTACTTC. Encoded protein: CATTQETQYF.

This clonotype was observed a handful of times. V and J are TRBV7-9 and TRBJ2-7; 9 bases map to TRBD1. Germline loops: CDR1 SEHNR, CDR2 FQNEAQ (reference sequence). The CDR3 has 14 residues. With V trimmed by 3 bases and J by 6 bases, 6 bases remained unmatched. CDR3 loop: CASSFLTGGSEQYF. In DNA form, the CDR3 reads TGTGCCAGCAGCTTTCTTACAGGGGGCAGCGAGCAGTACTTC.

The V and J genes are TRBV7-2 and TRBJ2-1; D gene uncertain. Germline loops: CDR1 SGHTA, CDR2 FQGNSA. Trimming removed 5 bases at V and 0 bases at J, with 11 bases between. The CDR3 loop spans 15 amino acids. DNA for the CDR3: TGTGCCAGCAGCCCGCAGATTAGCTCCTACAATGAGCAGTTCTTC. It yields the protein CASSPQISSYNEQFF.